These T cell receptor beta chains were read from a single sample in a study of cytomegalovirus exposure and HLA in healthy donors. Repertoires were generated with immunoSEQ multiplex PCR, while TCRdb's copy carries only in-frame clones and drops some. The table lists around 100,000 clones, roughly three fifths of them singletons, with 3.8% in the top ten. The sequenced material came from PBMCs. The source is a man aged 25-45 years in good health and CMV-seropositive. The CDR3 runs from the conserved cysteine through the conserved F or W. A D gene is named only where the DNA matches it firmly. Only part of the rows carry a size: once, few, many, or a class if the clone is expanded.

clone size: few
J gene: TRBJ2-1
D gene: .
V gene: TRBV9
CDR3 protein: CASSVDSGVWNEQFF
CDR3 DNA: TGTGCCAGCAGCGTAGATTCGGGGGTGTGGAATGAGCAGTTCTTC

clone size: .
J gene: TRBJ2-1
D gene: .
V gene: TRBV5-1
CDR3 protein: CASSLELANEQFF
CDR3 DNA: TGCGCCAGCAGCTTAGAACTAGCTAATGAGCAGTTCTTC

clone size: .
J gene: TRBJ2-6
D gene: .
V gene: TRBV5-1
CDR3 protein: CASNYDPSGANVLTF
CDR3 DNA: TGCGCCAGCAACTACGACCCCTCTGGGGCCAACGTCCTGACTTTC

clone size: .
J gene: TRBJ2-2
D gene: .
V gene: TRBV30
CDR3 protein: CAWSVLENGELFF
CDR3 DNA: TGTGCCTGGAGTGTACTTGAGAACGGGGAGCTGTTTTTT

clone size: .
J gene: TRBJ2-3
D gene: TRBD2
V gene: TRBV2
CDR3 protein: CASSDPGLAGASSSTDTQYF
CDR3 DNA: TGTGCCAGCAGTGACCCGGGACTAGCGGGGGCCTCCTCTAGCACAGATACGCAGTATTTT

clone size: few
J gene: TRBJ2-1
D gene: .
V gene: TRBV29-1
CDR3 protein: CSVDLPYYNEQFF
CDR3 DNA: TGCAGCGTTGATCTACCGTACTACAATGAGCAGTTCTTC

clone size: .
J gene: TRBJ2-5
D gene: TRBD2
V gene: TRBV7-8
CDR3 protein: CASSSRGLAGGKETQYF
CDR3 DNA: TGTGCCAGCAGCTCCCGGGGACTAGCGGGGGGGAAAGAGACCCAGTACTTC

clone size: .
J gene: TRBJ1-2
D gene: .
V gene: TRBV6-1
CDR3 protein: CASSVSQDANYGYTF
CDR3 DNA: TGTGCCAGCAGTGTGAGTCAAGATGCTAACTATGGCTACACCTTC

clone size: .
J gene: TRBJ1-4
D gene: .
V gene: TRBV20-1
CDR3 protein: CSARNEKLFF
CDR3 DNA: TGCAGTGCTCGGAATGAAAAACTGTTTTTT

clone size: once
J gene: TRBJ2-5
D gene: .
V gene: TRBV5-5
CDR3 protein: CASSLGSQETQYF
CDR3 DNA: TGTGCCAGCAGCTTGGGCAGTCAAGAGACCCAGTACTTC

clone size: .
J gene: TRBJ2-7
D gene: .
V gene: TRBV2
CDR3 protein: CDNKAAYEQYF
CDR3 DNA: TGCGACAACAAGGCCGCCTACGAGCAGTACTTC

clone size: .
J gene: TRBJ1-3
D gene: TRBD1
V gene: TRBV7-9
CDR3 protein: CASSWGQTLSGNTIYF
CDR3 DNA: TGTGCCAGCAGCTGGGGACAGACCCTCTCTGGAAACACCATATATTTT

clone size: .
J gene: TRBJ2-3
D gene: TRBD2
V gene: TRBV7-6
CDR3 protein: CASSFPERGSSTDTQYF
CDR3 DNA: TGTGCCAGCAGTTTCCCAGAGCGGGGGTCTAGCACAGATACGCAGTATTTT

clone size: few
J gene: TRBJ2-5
D gene: TRBD1
V gene: TRBV7-2
CDR3 protein: CASSLDRGKETQYF
CDR3 DNA: TGTGCCAGCAGCTTAGACAGGGGGAAAGAGACCCAGTACTTC

clone size: .
J gene: TRBJ2-7
D gene: TRBD2
V gene: TRBV6-5
CDR3 protein: CASSGGRGQYF
CDR3 DNA: TGTGCCAGCTCGGGAGGAAGGGGGCAGTACTTC

clone size: .
J gene: TRBJ1-3
D gene: .
V gene: TRBV2
CDR3 protein: CASTYSGNTIYF
CDR3 DNA: TGTGCCAGCACCTACTCTGGAAACACCATATATTTT

clone size: .
J gene: TRBJ1-6
D gene: .
V gene: TRBV13
CDR3 protein: CASRSSQGSYNSPLHF
CDR3 DNA: TGTGCCAGCAGATCCTCCCAGGGATCCTATAATTCACCCCTCCACTTT

clone size: .
J gene: TRBJ1-4
D gene: TRBD1
V gene: TRBV7-9
CDR3 protein: CASSPPTGLGEKLFF
CDR3 DNA: TGTGCCAGCAGCCCACCGACAGGGCTCGGGGAAAAACTGTTTTTT

clone size: few
J gene: TRBJ2-3
D gene: .
V gene: TRBV5-1
CDR3 protein: CASSLWQGTDTQYF
CDR3 DNA: TGCGCCAGCAGCTTGTGGCAGGGGACAGATACGCAGTATTTT

clone size: .
J gene: TRBJ2-1
D gene: .
V gene: TRBV7-2
CDR3 protein: CASSQTVYGVDNEQFF
CDR3 DNA: TGTGCCAGCAGCCAGACGGTGTACGGGGTAGACAATGAGCAGTTCTTC

clone size: .
J gene: TRBJ2-7
D gene: .
V gene: TRBV5-1
CDR3 protein: CASSFQGPSSYEQYF
CDR3 DNA: TGCGCCAGCAGCTTCCAGGGGCCCAGCTCCTACGAGCAGTACTTC

clone size: .
J gene: TRBJ1-3
D gene: TRBD1
V gene: TRBV7-8
CDR3 protein: CASSRQGASSGNTIYF
CDR3 DNA: TGTGCCAGCAGCCGACAGGGGGCCAGCTCTGGAAACACCATATATTTT

clone size: .
J gene: TRBJ2-3
D gene: .
V gene: TRBV2
CDR3 protein: CASSEDPPRIHTQYF
CDR3 DNA: TGTGCCAGCAGTGAAGACCCTCCTAGAATCCATACGCAGTATTTT

clone size: .
J gene: TRBJ2-7
D gene: TRBD2
V gene: TRBV11-2
CDR3 protein: CASSWGGEIYEQYF
CDR3 DNA: TGTGCCAGCAGCTGGGGGGGTGAGATCTACGAGCAGTACTTC

clone size: .
J gene: TRBJ1-2
D gene: .
V gene: TRBV6-5
CDR3 protein: CASSPANYGYTF
CDR3 DNA: TGTGCCAGCAGTCCAGCGAACTATGGCTACACCTTC

clone size: .
J gene: TRBJ1-1
D gene: .
V gene: TRBV5-1
CDR3 protein: CASSLVQDTEAFF
CDR3 DNA: TGCGCCAGCAGCTTGGTTCAGGACACTGAAGCTTTCTTT

clone size: .
J gene: TRBJ2-7
D gene: .
V gene: TRBV2
CDR3 protein: CASSFSSYEQYF
CDR3 DNA: TGTGCCAGCAGTTTCAGCTCCTACGAGCAGTACTTC

clone size: .
J gene: TRBJ2-3
D gene: TRBD2
V gene: TRBV12-5
CDR3 protein: CASATLGLAEGTDTQYF
CDR3 DNA: TGTGCTAGTGCCACCCTGGGACTAGCGGAGGGCACAGATACGCAGTATTTT

clone size: once
J gene: TRBJ2-1
D gene: .
V gene: TRBV6-5
CDR3 protein: CASVYSLSLYNEQFF
CDR3 DNA: TGTGCCAGCGTTTACAGCCTTTCACTCTACAATGAGCAGTTCTTC

clone size: .
J gene: TRBJ1-2
D gene: .
V gene: TRBV11-2
CDR3 protein: CASSFRQWGNGYTF
CDR3 DNA: TGTGCCAGCAGCTTTCGACAGTGGGGAAATGGCTACACCTTC

clone size: .
J gene: TRBJ1-1
D gene: .
V gene: TRBV5-8
CDR3 protein: CASSLRGETEAFF
CDR3 DNA: TGTGCCAGCAGCTTAAGGGGCGAGACTGAAGCTTTCTTT

clone size: .
J gene: TRBJ1-4
D gene: TRBD1
V gene: TRBV27
CDR3 protein: CASSGQGNEKLFF
CDR3 DNA: TGTGCCAGCAGTGGACAGGGGAATGAAAAACTGTTTTTT

clone size: .
J gene: TRBJ2-3
D gene: TRBD1
V gene: TRBV5-1
CDR3 protein: CASSFGQVGETDTQYF
CDR3 DNA: TGCGCCAGCAGCTTTGGACAGGTCGGGGAGACAGATACGCAGTATTTT

clone size: few
J gene: TRBJ2-7
D gene: .
V gene: TRBV19
CDR3 protein: CASSIDFGTISEQYF
CDR3 DNA: TGTGCCAGTAGTATAGATTTCGGGACAATCTCCGAGCAGTACTTC

clone size: .
J gene: TRBJ1-1
D gene: .
V gene: TRBV5-1
CDR3 protein: CASGEGMNTEAFF
CDR3 DNA: TGCGCCAGTGGGGAGGGGATGAACACTGAAGCTTTCTTT

clone size: .
J gene: TRBJ2-2
D gene: .
V gene: TRBV7-9
CDR3 protein: CASSPGSKSDTGELFF
CDR3 DNA: TGTGCCAGCAGCCCGGGGTCCAAGAGCGACACCGGGGAGCTGTTTTTT

clone size: .
J gene: TRBJ2-7
D gene: TRBD2
V gene: TRBV9
CDR3 protein: CASSPTSGGSYEQYF
CDR3 DNA: TGTGCCAGCAGCCCCACTAGCGGGGGCTCCTACGAGCAGTACTTC

clone size: once
J gene: TRBJ2-2
D gene: TRBD1
V gene: TRBV7-9
CDR3 protein: CASSPDGTGNTGELFF
CDR3 DNA: TGTGCCAGCAGCCCAGACGGGACAGGTAACACCGGGGAGCTGTTTTTT

clone size: .
J gene: TRBJ2-1
D gene: .
V gene: TRBV7-9
CDR3 protein: CASSLGTLQYNEQFF
CDR3 DNA: TGTGCCAGCAGCTTAGGGACTCTTCAATACAATGAGCAGTTCTTC

clone size: .
J gene: TRBJ1-1
D gene: TRBD1
V gene: TRBV30
CDR3 protein: CAWSAGTGLEAFF
CDR3 DNA: TGTGCCTGGAGTGCAGGGACAGGGCTTGAAGCTTTCTTT

clone size: .
J gene: TRBJ2-1
D gene: .
V gene: TRBV7-6
CDR3 protein: CASSLVGGDYNEQFF
CDR3 DNA: TGTGCCAGCAGCTTAGTCGGGGGAGACTACAATGAGCAGTTCTTC

clone size: once
J gene: TRBJ2-7
D gene: .
V gene: TRBV19
CDR3 protein: CASTPDKGTYEQYF
CDR3 DNA: TGTGCCAGTACCCCGGACAAGGGAACCTACGAGCAGTACTTC

clone size: .
J gene: TRBJ2-6
D gene: TRBD1
V gene: TRBV19
CDR3 protein: CASSINRGPGANVLTF
CDR3 DNA: TGTGCCAGTAGCATCAACAGGGGGCCCGGGGCCAACGTCCTGACTTTC

clone size: .
J gene: TRBJ2-2
D gene: TRBD1
V gene: TRBV11-2
CDR3 protein: CASSLLQGGTGELFF
CDR3 DNA: TGTGCCAGCAGCTTATTACAGGGGGGCACCGGGGAGCTGTTTTTT

clone size: .
J gene: TRBJ2-5
D gene: .
V gene: TRBV18
CDR3 protein: CASSLIPVGTQETQYF
CDR3 DNA: TGTGCCAGCTCACTCATACCGGTGGGCACCCAAGAGACCCAGTACTTC

clone size: .
J gene: TRBJ2-1
D gene: TRBD1
V gene: TRBV10-3
CDR3 protein: CAFSGQGNNNEQFF
CDR3 DNA: TGTGCCTTTTCGGGACAGGGGAATAACAATGAGCAGTTCTTC

clone size: few
J gene: TRBJ1-4
D gene: .
V gene: TRBV11-2
CDR3 protein: CASSSPVGAGAENEKLFF
CDR3 DNA: TGTGCCAGCAGCTCCCCGGTCGGGGCAGGGGCTGAGAATGAAAAACTGTTTTTT

clone size: .
J gene: TRBJ1-3
D gene: .
V gene: TRBV6-1
CDR3 protein: CASSTGGGNTIYF
CDR3 DNA: TGTGCCAGCAGCACAGGTGGTGGAAACACCATATATTTT

clone size: .
J gene: TRBJ1-4
D gene: TRBD1
V gene: TRBV28
CDR3 protein: CASISGTGDEKLFF
CDR3 DNA: TGTGCCAGCATATCCGGGACAGGGGATGAAAAACTGTTTTTT

clone size: .
J gene: TRBJ2-6
D gene: .
V gene: TRBV5-4
CDR3 protein: CASSPGSGGLSSGANVLTF
CDR3 DNA: TGTGCCAGCAGCCCGGGGTCGGGCGGGCTTTCCTCTGGGGCCAACGTCCTGACTTTC

clone size: .
J gene: TRBJ2-7
D gene: .
V gene: TRBV4-1
CDR3 protein: CASSQGFTGAYEQYF
CDR3 DNA: TGCGCCAGCAGCCAAGGCTTCACAGGTGCCTACGAGCAGTACTTC

clone size: .
J gene: TRBJ1-2
D gene: .
V gene: TRBV5-1
CDR3 protein: CASSPGEGFYGYTF
CDR3 DNA: TGCGCCAGCAGCCCTGGAGAAGGCTTCTATGGCTACACCTTC

clone size: .
J gene: TRBJ2-7
D gene: .
V gene: TRBV5-1
CDR3 protein: CASSLVGETYEQYF
CDR3 DNA: TGCGCCAGCAGCTTGGTAGGGGAAACGTACGAGCAGTACTTC

clone size: .
J gene: TRBJ2-6
D gene: .
V gene: TRBV19
CDR3 protein: CASSTQPGTPSSGANVLTF
CDR3 DNA: TGTGCCAGTAGCACTCAACCCGGGACACCGAGCTCTGGGGCCAACGTCCTGACTTTC

clone size: few
J gene: TRBJ1-1
D gene: .
V gene: TRBV10-3
CDR3 protein: CATAPGAGNTEAFF
CDR3 DNA: TGTGCCACCGCCCCAGGGGCGGGGAACACTGAAGCTTTCTTT

clone size: few
J gene: TRBJ2-7
D gene: .
V gene: TRBV5-1
CDR3 protein: CASSLAPGVPYEQYF
CDR3 DNA: TGCGCCAGCAGCTTGGCCCCAGGGGTCCCCTACGAGCAGTACTTC

clone size: few
J gene: TRBJ1-2
D gene: TRBD1
V gene: TRBV6-6
CDR3 protein: CASAPDRGFLYYGYTF
CDR3 DNA: TGTGCCAGCGCCCCGGACAGGGGATTCCTTTACTATGGCTACACCTTC